This T cell receptor (beta chain) is from a study of Graves' ophthalmopathy and Graves' hyperthyroidism. Each hyperthyroidism patient was newly diagnosed, with under 2 months' duration, and aged 18 to 65. Amplifying from RNA transcripts, the study obtained TCR beta CDR3 regions. First-round RT-PCR used HTBI primers; second-round multiplex PCR followed. From the multiplex PCR reads, TCRdb called clonotypes with MiXCR, one entry per CDR3 protein. The sample includes a few hundred thousand distinct CDR3 sequences, about 40% of them seen just once. The germline V gene has CDR1 MNHNY and CDR2 SVGAGI (reference sequence). V lost 5 bases, J lost 5 bases, and 3 bases stayed unmatched. The CDR3 runs 14 residues. Worth noting for this clonotype: A much bigger clone sits one base away, suggesting this may be a read error. It is likely a read error, because the conserved phenylalanine at the end of the CDR3 is missing.

The origin of this receptor is an adult man with Graves' hyperthyroidism. V usage is TRBV6-6 and J usage is TRBJ1-6, with 7 bases aligning to TRBD1. The sample comprised peripheral blood or thyroid tissue (not recorded which). CDR3 sequence reads: CASSGTVNNSPLHS. In DNA form, the CDR3 reads TGTGCCAGCAGTGGGACAGTGAATAATTCACCCCTCCACTCT.